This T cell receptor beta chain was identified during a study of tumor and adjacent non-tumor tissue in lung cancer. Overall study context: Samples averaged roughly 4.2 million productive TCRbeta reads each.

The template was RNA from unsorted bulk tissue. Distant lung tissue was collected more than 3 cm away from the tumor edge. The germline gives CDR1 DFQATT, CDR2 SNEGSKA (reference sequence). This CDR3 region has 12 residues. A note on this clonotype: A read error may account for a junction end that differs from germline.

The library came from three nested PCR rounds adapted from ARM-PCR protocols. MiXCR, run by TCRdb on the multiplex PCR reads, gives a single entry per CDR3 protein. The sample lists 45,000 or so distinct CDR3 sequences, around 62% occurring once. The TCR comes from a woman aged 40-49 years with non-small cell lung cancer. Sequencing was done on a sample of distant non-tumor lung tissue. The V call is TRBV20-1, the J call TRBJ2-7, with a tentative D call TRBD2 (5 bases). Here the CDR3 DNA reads TGCAGTGCTAGAAGCGGCAGCCCTGGGGTTCGTTTC. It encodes CSARSGSPGVRF.